Sequencing of this T cell receptor beta chain was carried out in a study of beta chain features in type 1 diabetes. The study's findings and limits: It was possible that PCR favored shorter templates, equally so in patients and controls. Researchers reported that naive, central memory and Treg TCRB repertoires appeared more similar in patients than in healthy donors. Fewer insertions but more deletions were seen at VDJ junctions in type 1 diabetes patients.

Every bit of the isolated RNA underwent reverse transcription, so sequencing read expressed TCRB transcripts. Using immunoSEQ multiplex PCR, the repertoire was profiled, and TCRdb retains in-frame clones only, with some absent. The sample has about 140,000 clones; 9.7% are singletons. Comments on this clone: Its antigen is undetermined.

This CDR3 has 15 amino acids. Germline V CDR1 and CDR2: MNHEY, SVGAGI. The ends were cut back, 5 bases at V and 4 bases at J, with 17 bases in the middle. The authors sorted CD4+ naive, central memory, regulatory and stem cell-like memory cells via CD45RO/CCR7/CD25/CD127/CD95/CD27. This clonotype was obtained from a woman between 35 and 50 years old in good health. The specimen was central memory CD4+ T cells from blood. V is TRBV6-5 and J is TRBJ1-1, with D maybe TRBD1 (6 bases). The CDR3 DNA reads TGTGCCAGCAGTCCCACGGGGGGCCTGGGCACTGAAGCTTTCTTT. Amino acid sequence: CASSPTGGLGTEAFF.